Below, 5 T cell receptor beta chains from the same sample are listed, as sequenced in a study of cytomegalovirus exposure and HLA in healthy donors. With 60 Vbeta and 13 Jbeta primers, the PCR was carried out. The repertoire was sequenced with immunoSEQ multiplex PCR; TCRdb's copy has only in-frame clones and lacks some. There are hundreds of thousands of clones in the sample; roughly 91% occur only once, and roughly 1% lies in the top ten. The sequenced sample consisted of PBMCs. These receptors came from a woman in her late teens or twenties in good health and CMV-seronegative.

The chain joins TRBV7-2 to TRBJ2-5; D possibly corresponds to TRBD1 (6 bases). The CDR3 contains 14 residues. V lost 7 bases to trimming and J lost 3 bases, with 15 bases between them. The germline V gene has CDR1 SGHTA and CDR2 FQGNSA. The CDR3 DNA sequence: TGTGCCAGCACCCTCGGTGGGGGCAAAGAGACCCAGTACTTC. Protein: CASTLGGGKETQYF.

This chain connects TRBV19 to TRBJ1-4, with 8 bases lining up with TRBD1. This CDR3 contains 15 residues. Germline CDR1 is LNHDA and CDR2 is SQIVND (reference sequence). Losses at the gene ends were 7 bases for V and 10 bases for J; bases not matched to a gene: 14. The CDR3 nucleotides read TGTGCCAGTACACCACAAGAACAGGGGGATCGAAAACTGTTTTTT. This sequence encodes CASTPQEQGDRKLFF.

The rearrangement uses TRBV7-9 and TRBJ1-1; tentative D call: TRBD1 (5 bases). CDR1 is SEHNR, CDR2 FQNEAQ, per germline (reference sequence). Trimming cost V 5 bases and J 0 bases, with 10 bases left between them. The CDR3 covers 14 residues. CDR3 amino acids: CASSRQNLNTEAFF. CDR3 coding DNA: TGTGCCAGCAGCAGACAGAATCTGAACACTGAAGCTTTCTTT. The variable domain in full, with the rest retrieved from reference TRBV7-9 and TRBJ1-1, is DTGVSQNPRHKITKRGQNVTFRCDPISEHNRLYWYRQTLGQGPEFLTYFQNEAQLEKSRLLSDRFSAERPKGSFSTLEIQRTEQGDSAMYLCASSRQNLNTEAFFGQGTRLTVV.

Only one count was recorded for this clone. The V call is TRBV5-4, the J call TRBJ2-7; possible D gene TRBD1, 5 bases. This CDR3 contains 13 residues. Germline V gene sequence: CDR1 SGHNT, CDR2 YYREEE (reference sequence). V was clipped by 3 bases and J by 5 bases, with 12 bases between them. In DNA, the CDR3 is TGTGCCAGCAGCTCCCAGGGAATCGACGAGCAGTACTTC. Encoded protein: CASSSQGIDEQYF.

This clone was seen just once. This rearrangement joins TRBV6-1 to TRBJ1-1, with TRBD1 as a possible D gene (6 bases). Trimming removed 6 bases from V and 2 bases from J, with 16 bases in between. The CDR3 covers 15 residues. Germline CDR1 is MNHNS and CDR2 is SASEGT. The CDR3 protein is CASSELTGGNTEAFF. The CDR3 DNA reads TGTGCCAGCAGCGAGCTGACAGGCGGTAACACTGAAGCTTTCTTT.